This passage covers 7 T cell receptor beta chains from one sample sequenced in a study. TCRdb recomputed calls from the 5' RACE reads with MiXCR, one row per CDR3 protein. Of 60,000 to 65,000 distinct CDR3 sequences listed, around 30% were seen once; the top ten hold about 2.5%. The source material was tumor-infiltrating naive CD4+ T cells sorted from the breast tumor. Noted subset: naive CD4+ T cells, CD4+CD45RA+CD25-. The source is a female donor with breast cancer.

This clonotype was detected ten times or more. The rearrangement links TRBV5-1 to TRBJ2-6; D gene unclear. Germline CDR1 is SGHRS and CDR2 is YFSETQ. CDR3 length equals 14 residues. V gave up 0 bases and J gave up 0 bases, with 1 base separating them. The CDR3 region is CASSLVSGANVLTF. In DNA, the CDR3 is TGCGCCAGCAGCTTGGTCTCTGGGGCCAACGTCCTGACTTTC.

This clonotype has at least ten counts. V gene TRBV7-9 combines with J gene TRBJ2-2; 7 bases line up with TRBD1. The V and J ends lost 10 bases and 7 bases, in that order; junction bases with no gene match: 9. Germline lookup yields CDR1 SEHNR and CDR2 FQNEAQ (reference sequence). This CDR3 spans 13 amino acids. In DNA form, the CDR3 reads TGTGCCACCAGACAGGGTAACGACGGGGAGCTGTTTTTT. This codes for CATRQGNDGELFF.

The sample holds many counts of this clonotype. The CDR3 DNA reads as TGCGCCAGCAGCTTGGACCCCAGGGGTGAGCAGTTCTTC. It yields the protein CASSLDPRGEQFF. The V gene is TRBV5-1, the J gene TRBJ2-1; tentative D call: TRBD1 (6 bases). Germline V lookup: CDR1 SGHRS, CDR2 YFSETQ. V shed 0 bases and J shed 9 bases, with 10 bases lying between them. CDR3 size: 13 residues.

The V and J genes are TRBV20-1 and TRBJ1-2; a weak D match, TRBD1 (5 bases). V was pared by 1 base and J by 4 bases, with 13 bases between. The germline V gene has CDR1 DFQATT and CDR2 SNEGSKA (reference sequence). This CDR3 contains 14 residues. The CDR3 reads CSARVAEGAYGYTF. The CDR3 DNA follows: TGCAGTGCTAGAGTGGCAGAAGGGGCCTATGGCTACACCTTC.

This clonotype was seen at least ten times. The chain is built from TRBV6-1 and TRBJ1-5; no clear D gene. The germline V gene encodes CDR1 MNHNS and CDR2 SASEGT. This CDR3 contains 12 residues. Deletions cut 7 bases from V and 6 bases from J, with 10 bases between. In DNA form, the CDR3 reads TGTGCCAGCACCGGGTTCTCTCAGCCCCAGCATTTT. Protein: CASTGFSQPQHF.

The sample holds many counts of this clonotype. V gene TRBV29-1 combines with J gene TRBJ2-5, with 14 bases that match TRBD2. Per germline, CDR1 SQVTM and CDR2 ANQGSEA. Germline trimming cut 8 bases from V and 5 bases from J; bases unmatched to any gene: 4. This CDR3 has 13 amino acids. Written as DNA, the CDR3 is TGCAGCCTGCGGACTAGCGGGGGGGAGACCCAGTACTTC. Translating it yields CSLRTSGGETQYF.

This clonotype appeared many times. The chain links TRBV6-6 to TRBJ2-7, with D possibly being TRBD1 or TRBD2 (5 bases each). CDR1 is MNHNY, CDR2 SVGAGI, per germline (reference sequence). V lost 7 bases and J lost 5, with 18 bases in between. The CDR3 length is 14 residues. As DNA, the CDR3 is TGTGCCAGCAAGCCGGGGCAGGGCTTCCACGAGCAGTACTTC. Amino acids: CASKPGQGFHEQYF.